These 25 T cell receptor beta chains were all obtained from the same sample, sequenced in a study of T cells in Graves' hyperthyroidism and ophthalmopathy. There were TCR beta CDR3 regions amplified from RNA transcripts. The primer set for the first-round RT-PCR of the TCR CDR3 was HTBI. MiXCR, run by TCRdb on the multiplex PCR reads, gives a single entry per CDR3 protein. The table shows around 600,000 distinct CDR3 sequences, with 14% occurring only once. Input material: blood. The receptors here all came from a woman aged 45-65 years with Graves' ophthalmopathy.

This clonotype was observed many times. This chain links TRBV6-2 or TRBV6-3 with TRBJ2-5; TRBD2 matches 10 bases. CDR1 and CDR2 from the germline V gene are MNHEY and SVGEGT. The V and J ends lost 2 bases and 4 bases, in that order; junction bases with no gene match: 13. This CDR3 contains 18 residues. The CDR3 bases are TGTGCCAGCAGTTACGTCGGGACTAGCGCCTACGAGGGAGAGACCCAGTACTTC. Translation gives CASSYVGTSAYEGETQYF.

V gene TRBV4-2 combines with J gene TRBJ2-5; a possible D gene is TRBD1 (5 bases). Germline CDR1 and CDR2: LGHNA and YNFKEQ. The CDR3 runs to 16 residues. V shed 0 bases and J shed 4 bases, with 15 bases lying between them. The CDR3 coding sequence is TGTGCCAGCAGCCAAGATGTGGGGCAGGGCGGAGAGACCCAGTACTTC. This translates into CASSQDVGQGGETQYF.

The chain couples TRBV7-9 to TRBJ1-4, with D possibly being TRBD1 (5 bases). Looked up from germline, CDR1 is SEHNR and CDR2 is FQNEAQ (reference sequence). This CDR3 has 16 amino acids. Deletions cut 5 bases from V and 7 bases from J, with 20 bases between. The CDR3 protein is CASSLGDRRGSEKLFF. The CDR3, as DNA: TGTGCCAGCAGCCTGGGGGACCGCCGGGGGTCTGAAAAACTGTTTTTT.

This chain joins TRBV24-1 and TRBJ2-3; D is uncertain. Germline V gene sequence: CDR1 KGHDR, CDR2 SFDVKD. The V and J ends lost 3 bases and 2 bases respectively, with 5 bases between them. CDR3 length: 13 amino acids. The DNA of the CDR3 is TGTGCCACCAGTGATGGATACACAGATACGCAGTATTTT. Protein sequence: CATSDGYTDTQYF.

This clonotype was picked up a small number of times. This chain connects TRBV7-8 to TRBJ2-1, with 8 positions matching TRBD1. This CDR3 spans 17 amino acids. V trimming: 5 bases; J trimming: 1 base; junction bases outside the gene matches: 10. Germline V gives CDR1 SGHVS, CDR2 FQNEAQ. The CDR3, as DNA: TGTGCCAGCAGCATAGAAGGGACAGGAGGATCCTACAATGAGCAGTTCTTC. It is translated as CASSIEGTGGSYNEQFF.

For this clonotype: Since a much larger clone is just one base distant, this may be a read error. The chain couples TRBV2 to TRBJ2-1; perhaps TRBD2 as D (6 bases). This CDR3 spans 13 amino acids. Trimming took off 8 bases at V and 0 bases at J, with 8 bases between the two ends. Germline lookup yields CDR1 SNHLY and CDR2 FYNNEI. CDR3 sequence reads: CASVADSYNEQFF. The CDR3 region has the DNA TGTGCCAGCGTAGCGGACTCCTACAATGAGCAGTTCTTC. Full variable domain (rest looked up from reference TRBV2 and TRBJ2-1): EPEVTQTPSHQVTQMGQEVILRCVPISNHLYFYWYRQILGQKVEFLVSFYNNEISEKSEIFDDQFSVERPDGSNFTLKIRSTKLEDSAMYFCASVADSYNEQFFGPGTRLTVL.

This chain connects TRBV28 to TRBJ1-1, with 8 bases that match TRBD1. The length of the CDR3 is 17 residues. V lost 5 bases, J lost 1 base, and 12 bases stayed unmatched. Per germline, CDR1 MDHEN and CDR2 SYDVKM. The CDR3 bases are TGTGCCAGCAGTCGATATAACAGGGGGGATAGGAACACTGAAGCTTTCTTT. Its translation: CASSRYNRGDRNTEAFF.

Many counts were recorded for this clonotype. The V gene is TRBV30, the J gene TRBJ1-1; no clear D. Trimming removed 4 bases from V and 7 bases from J, with 19 bases in between. The length of the CDR3 is 14 residues. Germline V lookup: CDR1 GTSNPN, CDR2 SVGIG (reference sequence). The CDR3 nucleotides are TGTGCCTGGACCAACCCCTATGACGGATATGAAGCTTTCTTT. It yields the protein CAWTNPYDGYEAFF.

This rearrangement joins TRBV28 to TRBJ1-3; D is perhaps TRBD1 (6 bases). Germline CDR1 reads MDHEN; CDR2 reads SYDVKM. V gave up 3 bases and J gave up 2 bases, with 17 bases separating them. The CDR3 has 17 amino acids. The CDR3 sequence is CASSFLSTGGAGNTIYF. The CDR3 nucleotides are TGTGCCAGCAGTTTCTTGTCTACGGGGGGCGCTGGAAACACCATATATTTT.

The table lists this clonotype with many counts. The chain recombines TRBV5-1 with TRBJ2-1; a possible D gene is TRBD1 (5 bases). Germline V CDR1 and CDR2: SGHRS, YFSETQ. CDR3 length: 15 residues. V lost 0 bases to trimming and J lost 5 bases, with 12 bases between them. CDR3 sequence reads: CASSLVQGPHNEQFF. CDR3 nucleotides: TGCGCCAGCAGCTTGGTCCAGGGTCCCCACAATGAGCAGTTCTTC.

This clonotype was counted many times. The chain is built from TRBV20-1 and TRBJ2-3; possible D gene TRBD1, 6 bases. CDR3 size: 17 residues. CDR1 and CDR2 from the germline V gene are DFQATT and SNEGSKA (reference sequence). V lost 1 base to trimming and J lost 2 bases, with 19 bases between them. Written as DNA, the CDR3 is TGCAGTGCTAGAGCTGCCCCTTGGGGGACAATCACAGATACGCAGTATTTT. Amino acids: CSARAAPWGTITDTQYF.

Ten or more counts support this clonotype. The chain employs TRBV7-9 and TRBJ1-2; no reliable D call. CDR3 length equals 13 residues. Per germline, CDR1 SEHNR and CDR2 FQNEAQ (reference sequence). V was cut by 5 bases and J by 8 bases, with 15 bases left in between. CDR3 DNA sequence: TGTGCCAGCAGCCAACGGGAGGTTTGGGGCTACACCTTC. Translation gives CASSQREVWGYTF.

There are many counts of this clonotype. This sequence joins TRBV12-3 or TRBV12-4 and TRBJ2-1; TRBD2 matches at 10 bases. The CDR3 sequence is 14 residues long. The J segment lost 6 bases and the V segment lost 7 bases, leaving 6 bases of the junction unmatched. The DNA for the CDR3 is TGTGCCAGCAAACCGGGACTAGCGTCCAATGAGCAGTTCTTC. It translates to CASKPGLASNEQFF.

The gene calls are TRBV20-1 and TRBJ2-1, with 7 bases that match TRBD2. The V segment lost 3 bases and the J segment 6 bases; nucleotides outside the gene matches: 8. The CDR3 covers 14 residues. Looked up from germline, CDR1 is DFQATT and CDR2 is SNEGSKA (reference sequence). The CDR3 protein is CSASRGSRFNEQFF. The CDR3 nucleotides read TGCAGTGCTAGTCGCGGGAGTCGGTTCAATGAGCAGTTCTTC.

There are many counts of this clonotype. The CDR3 spells CASSLDRGSETQYF. The DNA of the CDR3 is TGTGCCAGCAGTTTAGACAGGGGGTCTGAGACCCAGTACTTC. The V and J genes are TRBV12-3 or TRBV12-4 and TRBJ2-5; 8 bases agree with TRBD1. This CDR3 has 14 amino acids. With 1 base clipped from V and 5 bases from J, the junction kept 3 bases outside the gene matches.

This clonotype was detected many times. The V and J genes are TRBV14 and TRBJ2-1; D is perhaps TRBD2 (5 bases). Deletions cut 1 base from V and 5 bases from J, with 6 bases between. Germline V lookup: CDR1 SGHDN, CDR2 FVKESK. There are 13 residues in the CDR3. CDR3 sequence (DNA): TGTGCCAGCAGCCAAGGACTACACAATGAGCAGTTCTTC. This translates into CASSQGLHNEQFF. Using reference TRBV14 and TRBJ2-1 for the parts outside the CDR3, the full variable domain is EAGVTQFPSHSVIEKGQTVTLRCDPISGHDNLYWYRRVMGKEIKFLLHFVKESKQDESGMPNNRFLAERTGGTYSTLKVQPAELEDSGVYFCASSQGLHNEQFFGPGTRLTVL.

This clonotype was seen many times. V is TRBV20-1 and J is TRBJ2-1; D remains unclear. Per germline, CDR1 DFQATT and CDR2 SNEGSKA (reference sequence). Trimming stripped 0 bases from V and 0 bases from J, with 9 bases between. The CDR3 covers 15 residues. For the CDR3, the DNA is TGCAGTGCTAGAGATCGGAAGTACTCCTACAATGAGCAGTTCTTC. It yields the protein CSARDRKYSYNEQFF.

Concerning this clonotype itself: At one of its ends the junction is not consistent with the germline gene, which may arise from a read error. The chain uses TRBV28 and TRBJ1-3; possibly TRBD1 for D (6 bases). Germline V gives CDR1 MDHEN, CDR2 SYDVKM. This CDR3 contains 14 residues. CDR3 loop: CASTQGGSGNTTYF. The CDR3 DNA is TGTGCCAGCACTCAAGGGGGTTCTGGAAACACCACATATTTT.

This clonotype was found many times. V gene TRBV4-1 combines with J gene TRBJ2-7; D is unclear. CDR3 length: 16 residues. V was cut by 4 bases and J by 7 bases, with 23 bases left in between. From germline, CDR1 is MGHRA and CDR2 YSYEKL. The CDR3 DNA reads as TGCGCCAGCAGCCCCCGAATCAACGACCCGTTTGGGGAGCAGTACTTC. As protein: CASSPRINDPFGEQYF.

This clonotype was observed at least ten times. The V call is TRBV2, the J call TRBJ2-5, with 9 nucleotides matching TRBD1. The J segment lost 5 bases and the V segment lost 6 bases, leaving 7 bases of the junction unmatched. Looked up from germline, CDR1 is SNHLY and CDR2 is FYNNEI. The CDR3 length is 14 residues. The CDR3 loop is CASRARDRAETQYF. DNA for the CDR3: TGTGCCAGCAGGGCGAGGGACAGGGCTGAGACCCAGTACTTC.

This clonotype was counted ten times or more. The chain carries TRBV6-2 or TRBV6-3 and TRBJ2-7, with 8 bases identical to TRBD2. Trimming cost V 2 bases and J 2 bases; bases outside gene matches: 5. This CDR3 contains 15 residues. CDR1 and CDR2 from the germline V gene are MNHEY and SVGEGT. The CDR3 loop reads CASSYGLAGTYEQYF. The DNA for the CDR3 is TGTGCCAGCAGTTACGGCCTAGCGGGTACCTACGAGCAGTACTTC.

The table lists this clonotype with many counts. The chain uses TRBV27 and TRBJ2-1, with 12 bases aligning to TRBD2. The CDR3 length is 18 residues. Germline CDR1 and CDR2: MNHEY and SMNVEV (reference sequence). Losses at the gene ends were 6 bases for V and 0 bases for J; bases not matched to a gene: 9. The CDR3 loop is CASRFGTSGLSSYNEQFF. The CDR3 DNA follows: TGTGCCAGCAGATTTGGGACTAGCGGGCTCAGCTCCTACAATGAGCAGTTCTTC.

The chain joins TRBV20-1 to TRBJ2-7; the D gene is possibly TRBD1 (6 bases). Germline V gene lookup returns CDR1 DFQATT and CDR2 SNEGSKA (reference sequence). Trimming pared 6 bases from V and 5 bases from J, leaving 11 bases between. The CDR3 length is 11 residues. CDR3 loop: CSAQTGHEQYF. CDR3 nucleotide sequence: TGCAGTGCCCAGACAGGTCACGAGCAGTACTTC.

This clonotype came up many times. The rearrangement uses TRBV27 and TRBJ1-4; weak D call: TRBD1 (5 bases). Trimming left V 2 bases short and J 3 bases short, with 10 bases between. The CDR3 consists of 15 residues. Germline CDR1 MNHEY, CDR2 SMNVEV (reference sequence). The CDR3: CASSLNGASNEKLFF. The CDR3, as DNA: TGTGCCAGCAGTTTAAATGGGGCCTCTAATGAAAAACTGTTTTTT.

The V gene is TRBV19, the J gene TRBJ2-1; 9 bases are a match to TRBD2. Germline CDR1 reads LNHDA; CDR2 reads SQIVND (reference sequence). The junction had 2 bases not matched to a gene; V was cut back by 1 base and J by 4 bases. The CDR3 spans 15 residues. This chain's CDR3 is CASSIASGAYNEQFF. As DNA, the CDR3 is TGTGCCAGTAGTATAGCTAGCGGGGCTTACAATGAGCAGTTCTTC.